Shown below are 12 T cell receptor beta chains from a single sample sequenced in a study of cytomegalovirus exposure and HLA in healthy donors. Primers: 60 Vbeta forward and 13 Jbeta reverse. Using immunoSEQ multiplex PCR, the repertoire was profiled, and TCRdb retains in-frame clones only, with some absent. Here the sample spans approximately 110,000 clones, about 76% being singletons. The source material was PBMCs. The receptor source for this set is a man aged 25 to 45 in good health and CMV-seropositive.

Only a few counts were recorded for this clone. V usage is TRBV10-3 and J usage is TRBJ2-2, with a tentative D call TRBD2 (5 bases). The CDR3 runs to 14 residues. Trimming took 6 bases from V and 7 from J, leaving 15 bases between them. Germline-derived CDR1 and CDR2 are ENHRY and SYGVKD. CDR3 loop: CAISQTPEGGELFF. The DNA for the CDR3 is TGTGCCATCAGCCAGACACCTGAGGGCGGGGAGCTGTTTTTT.

J is TRBJ2-5 and V is TRBV6-5, with a possible D match to TRBD1 (5 bases). The J call is in doubt because the DNA end fits TRBJ2-7 better. The CDR3 covers 13 residues. CDR1 is MNHEY and CDR2 is SVGAGI in the germline V gene. For the CDR3, the DNA is TGTGCCAGCAGTTATGGGGCAGGGAACGAGCAGTACTTC. This encodes CASSYGAGNEQYF.

CDR3 loop: CASSPGQSTDTQYF. The DNA of the CDR3 is TGTGCCAGCAGCCCCGGACAGAGCACAGATACGCAGTATTTT. The V and J genes are TRBV9 and TRBJ2-3, with D perhaps TRBD1 (6 bases). CDR1 and CDR2 from the germline V gene are SGDLS and YYNGEE. The germline V and J ends were trimmed by 4 bases and 0 bases, with 9 bases remaining between them. CDR3 length: 14 residues.

The V and J genes are TRBV5-1 and TRBJ2-7, with a weak D call TRBD1 (5 bases). This CDR3 is built from 15 residues. The V end was cut by 0 bases, the J end by 3 bases, with 13 bases between. Germline V lookup: CDR1 SGHRS, CDR2 YFSETQ. In DNA, the CDR3 is TGCGCCAGCAGCTTGGACGGTACAGGAAGCTACGAGCAGTACTTC. Amino acid sequence: CASSLDGTGSYEQYF.

Details on this clone: The same CDR3 arises from other DNA sequences in this sample as well. The chain uses TRBV5-1 and TRBJ2-5; D not resolved. CDR1 and CDR2 (germline): SGHRS, YFSETQ. CDR3 size: 11 residues. Trimming took off 5 bases at V and 2 bases at J, with 4 bases between the two ends. This CDR3 reads CASRSQETQYF. In nucleotides, the CDR3 is TGCGCCAGCAGGTCACAAGAGACCCAGTACTTC.

The genes are TRBV28 and TRBJ1-4; TRBD1 matches 11 bases. Germline V gene lookup returns CDR1 MDHEN and CDR2 SYDVKM. The CDR3 extends over 16 amino acids. V shed 6 bases, J shed 8 bases, and the junction held 11 bases outside the gene matches. The CDR3 region has the DNA TGTGCCAGCAGCCCGCCCGGGGGGACAGGGGGAGAAAAACTGTTTTTT. Its protein is CASSPPGGTGGEKLFF.

J is TRBJ2-1 and V is TRBV4-1, with 13 bases lining up with TRBD2. Trimming removed 4 bases from V and 0 bases from J; junction bases left unmatched: 12. The CDR3 contains 20 residues. Per germline, CDR1 MGHRA and CDR2 YSYEKL. This CDR3 reads CASSRLGLAGVLSSYNEQFF. DNA for the CDR3: TGCGCCAGCAGCCGGCTAGGACTAGCGGGGGTCCTTAGCTCCTACAATGAGCAGTTCTTC.

This clone was picked up a small number of times. The chain employs TRBV6-5 and TRBJ2-7, with a weak D call TRBD1 (5 bases). Trimming took off 6 bases at V and 3 bases at J, with 6 bases between the two ends. Germline V gene lookup returns CDR1 MNHEY and CDR2 SVGAGI. The CDR3 runs to 11 residues. CDR3 residues: CASRQGYEQYF. CDR3 DNA: TGTGCCAGCAGGCAGGGCTACGAGCAGTACTTC.

This clone was recorded only once. This chain links TRBV4-2 with TRBJ2-5, with D possibly being TRBD2 (5 bases). The CDR3 loop spans 15 amino acids. In germline, CDR1 is LGHNA, CDR2 YNFKEQ. The V gene lost 2 bases and the J gene lost 4 bases, with 14 bases spanning the gap. CDR3: CASSQQYLGRETQYF. The CDR3 coding sequence is TGTGCCAGCAGCCAACAATATCTAGGGAGAGAGACCCAGTACTTC.

The chain has TRBV5-1 and TRBJ2-7; perhaps TRBD1 as D (5 bases). The germline V gene has CDR1 SGHRS and CDR2 YFSETQ. Trimming shortened V by 4 bases and J by 2 bases, and 16 bases separated the two germline ends. The CDR3 has 15 amino acids. The CDR3 coding sequence is TGCGCCAGCAGCCTCCCACAGGCTAACGCCTACGAGCAGTACTTC. This translates into CASSLPQANAYEQYF.

The rearrangement joins TRBV5-5 to TRBJ2-7, with 8 bases fitting TRBD1. The CDR3 totals 14 residues. V was clipped by 0 bases and J by 4 bases; unmatched bases: 3. CDR1 SGHKS and CDR2 YYEKEE come from the germline V gene (reference sequence). The DNA of the CDR3 is TGTGCCAGCAGCTTGGGACAGGGGTTTTACGAGCAGTACTTC. Translation gives CASSLGQGFYEQYF.

The V call is TRBV6-4, the J call TRBJ2-3; 7 nucleotides line up with TRBD1. Germline loops: CDR1 MRHNA, CDR2 SNTAGT. There are 15 residues in the CDR3. The ends lost 6 bases at V and 4 bases at J; junction bases unmatched: 10. The CDR3 region has the DNA TGTGCCAGCAGCCCCCTGGCAGGGGGTGCAGATACGCAGTATTTT. It specifies CASSPLAGGADTQYF.